This TCR beta chain was retrieved from a study of blood T cell repertoires in COVID-19. In the original workflow: Reference gene primer amplification gave nucleated cell count estimates. Produced via immunoSEQ multiplex PCR; TCRdb's table is partial and in-frame only. V and J calls and clone size are as listed in that table; D and trimming were resolved from the DNA. The sample holds some 83,000 clones, around 72% seen once. Per the germline V gene, CDR1 is SQVTM and CDR2 is ANQGSEA. After removal of 2 bases from V and 7 bases from J, the junction contained 6 bases not matched to a gene. The CDR3 covers 13 residues.

The material sequenced was peripheral blood. The sequence was obtained from a woman aged 80 or over with acute or convalescent COVID-19. The rearrangement uses TRBV29-1 and TRBJ1-2; 8 nucleotides align to TRBD1. In nucleotides, the CDR3 is TGCAGCGTTGAAAGACAGGGGTCGATTGGCTACACCTTC. Translated, it gives CSVERQGSIGYTF.